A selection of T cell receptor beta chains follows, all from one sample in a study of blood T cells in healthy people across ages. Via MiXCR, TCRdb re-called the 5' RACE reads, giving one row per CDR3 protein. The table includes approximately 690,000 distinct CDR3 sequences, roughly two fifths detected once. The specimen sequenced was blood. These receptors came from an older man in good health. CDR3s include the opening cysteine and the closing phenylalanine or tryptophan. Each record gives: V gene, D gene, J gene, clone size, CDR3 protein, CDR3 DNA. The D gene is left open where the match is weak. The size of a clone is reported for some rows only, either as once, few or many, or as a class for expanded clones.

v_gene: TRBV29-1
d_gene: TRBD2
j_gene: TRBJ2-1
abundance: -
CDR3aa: CSVEGGERGGDEQFF
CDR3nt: TGCAGCGTTGAAGGGGGGGAGCGGGGGGGAGATGAGCAGTTCTTC

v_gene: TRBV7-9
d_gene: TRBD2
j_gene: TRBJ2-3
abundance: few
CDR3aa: CASSQRLAGVKADTQYF
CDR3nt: TGTGCCAGCAGCCAGAGACTAGCGGGGGTGAAGGCAGATACGCAGTATTTT

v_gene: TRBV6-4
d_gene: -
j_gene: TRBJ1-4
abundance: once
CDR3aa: CASRAGTTDEKLFF
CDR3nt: TGTGCCAGCAGAGCCGGGACGACTGATGAAAAACTGTTTTTT

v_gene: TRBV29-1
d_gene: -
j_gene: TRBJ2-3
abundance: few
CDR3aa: CSVESGPTDTQYF
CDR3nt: TGCAGCGTTGAAAGCGGCCCCACAGATACGCAGTATTTT

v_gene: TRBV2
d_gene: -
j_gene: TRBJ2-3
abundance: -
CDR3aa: CASIRTRSTDTQYF
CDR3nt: TGTGCCAGCATCCGAACCCGGAGCACAGATACGCAGTATTTT

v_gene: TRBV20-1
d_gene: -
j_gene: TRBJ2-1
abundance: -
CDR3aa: CSAFKRVLGDEQFF
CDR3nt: TGCAGTGCCTTCAAGCGGGTTCTGGGAGATGAGCAGTTCTTC

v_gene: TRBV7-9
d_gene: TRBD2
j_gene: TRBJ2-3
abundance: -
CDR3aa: CASIMGGGTDTQYF
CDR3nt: TGTGCCAGCATTATGGGAGGGGGCACAGATACGCAGTATTTT

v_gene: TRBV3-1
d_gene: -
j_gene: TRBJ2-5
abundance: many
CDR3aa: CASSQSRSETETQYF
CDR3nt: TGTGCCAGCAGCCAAAGTAGGAGCGAGACAGAGACCCAGTACTTC

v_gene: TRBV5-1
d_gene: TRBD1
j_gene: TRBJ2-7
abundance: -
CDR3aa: CANRGQGYEQYF
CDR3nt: TGCGCCAACCGGGGACAGGGGTACGAGCAGTACTTC

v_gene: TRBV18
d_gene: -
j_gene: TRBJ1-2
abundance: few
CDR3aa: CASSPRQVTNYGYTF
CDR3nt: TGTGCCAGCTCACCTCGACAGGTCACAAACTATGGCTACACCTTC

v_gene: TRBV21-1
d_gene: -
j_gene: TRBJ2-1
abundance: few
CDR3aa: CASRAPGVPDNEQFF
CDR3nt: TGTGCCAGCAGGGCCCCGGGAGTCCCAGACAATGAGCAGTTCTTC